The entry that follows covers one T cell receptor (beta chain) sequence. The data derive from a study of OX40 agonist ivuxolimab in advanced cancers. Study at large: Patients were infused with ivuxolimab every 2 weeks at 0.01 to 10 mg/kg.

Method: immunoSEQ multiplex PCR; TCRdb's copy keeps in-frame clones and lacks some. The sample includes 25,000 to 40,000 clones, more than 70% of them seen just once. The CDR3 runs to 16 residues. With 0 bases removed from V and 2 bases from J, the gap between germline ends came to 15 bases. Germline CDR1 SGHRS, CDR2 YFSETQ. This chain links TRBV5-1 with TRBJ2-7, with D possibly matching TRBD2 (6 bases). The receptor comes from an adult with an advanced solid tumor such as melanoma, head and neck, liver or kidney cancer. Source: CD4+ or CD8+ T cells sorted from blood, taken in a trial of the OX40 agonist ivuxolimab. CDR3 sequence reads: CASSLEIGGTTYEQYF. In DNA form, the CDR3 reads TGCGCCAGCAGCTTGGAAATCGGCGGGACGACCTACGAGCAGTACTTC.